The 6 T cell receptor beta chains presented below share a single source sample, sequenced in a study of cytotoxic CD8 clonotypes in ibrutinib-treated CLL. The protocol was immunoSEQ multiplex PCR, while the TCRdb copy is restricted to in-frame clones and leaves out a portion. This table has about 250,000 clones, 70% appearing once. This specimen consisted of PBMCs, obtained after 24 months of ibrutinib treatment. All receptors derive from a human donor with chronic lymphocytic leukemia.

This rearrangement joins TRBV2 to TRBJ1-1; 7 nucleotides align to TRBD1. V trimming: 6 bases; J trimming: 7 bases; junction bases outside the gene matches: 5. Germline CDR1 is SNHLY and CDR2 is FYNNEI. The CDR3 runs to 12 residues. CDR3 coding DNA: TGTGCCAGCAGCATACAGGGGAATGAAGCTTTCTTT. Translating gives CASSIQGNEAFF.

The V and J genes are TRBV11-2 and TRBJ2-5, with unresolved D. V was pared by 6 bases and J by 6 bases, with 8 bases between. There are 11 residues in the CDR3. Germline V gene sequence: CDR1 SGHAT, CDR2 FQNNGV. The CDR3, as DNA: TGTGCCAGCAGTACCGGACAGACCCAGTACTTC. It specifies CASSTGQTQYF.

This clone came up a few times. The rearrangement links TRBV19 to TRBJ1-2; weak D call: TRBD1 (5 bases). There are 12 residues in the CDR3. Germline CDR1 is LNHDA and CDR2 is SQIVND (reference sequence). The ends were cut back, 7 bases at V and 8 bases at J, with 14 bases in the middle. The CDR3 spells CASIREGSGYTF. CDR3 in DNA: TGTGCCAGTATCAGGGAGGGATCCGGCTACACCTTC.

This clone was picked up a small number of times. The chain carries TRBV9 and TRBJ2-2; TRBD2 matches at 7 bases. The V gene's germline CDR1 is SGDLS and CDR2 YYNGEE. There are 15 residues in the CDR3. V dropped 4 bases and J dropped 9; count of bases not matched to a gene: 12. The CDR3 loop is CASSFGAGSSRELFF. CDR3 in DNA: TGTGCCAGCAGCTTCGGAGCGGGGAGCAGCAGGGAGCTGTTTTTT.

This sequence joins TRBV9 and TRBJ1-3; D is uncertain. CDR1 SGDLS and CDR2 YYNGEE come from the germline V gene. This CDR3 contains 15 residues. The V gene lost 4 bases and the J gene lost 2 bases, with 13 bases spanning the gap. As DNA, the CDR3 is TGTGCCAGCAGCAGAGTGGGGAACGCTGGAAACACCATATATTTT. Protein sequence: CASSRVGNAGNTIYF.

This clone was seen more than once but under ten times. The chain is built from TRBV27 and TRBJ2-2, with TRBD1 matching over 9 bases. V shed 6 bases, J shed 7 bases, and the junction held 9 bases outside the gene matches. The CDR3 spans 15 residues. Germline V gene lookup returns CDR1 MNHEY and CDR2 SMNVEV (reference sequence). CDR3 coding DNA: TGTGCCAGCAGCACAACAGGGGGCTGGGGCGGGGAGCTGTTTTTT. Its translation is CASSTTGGWGGELFF.